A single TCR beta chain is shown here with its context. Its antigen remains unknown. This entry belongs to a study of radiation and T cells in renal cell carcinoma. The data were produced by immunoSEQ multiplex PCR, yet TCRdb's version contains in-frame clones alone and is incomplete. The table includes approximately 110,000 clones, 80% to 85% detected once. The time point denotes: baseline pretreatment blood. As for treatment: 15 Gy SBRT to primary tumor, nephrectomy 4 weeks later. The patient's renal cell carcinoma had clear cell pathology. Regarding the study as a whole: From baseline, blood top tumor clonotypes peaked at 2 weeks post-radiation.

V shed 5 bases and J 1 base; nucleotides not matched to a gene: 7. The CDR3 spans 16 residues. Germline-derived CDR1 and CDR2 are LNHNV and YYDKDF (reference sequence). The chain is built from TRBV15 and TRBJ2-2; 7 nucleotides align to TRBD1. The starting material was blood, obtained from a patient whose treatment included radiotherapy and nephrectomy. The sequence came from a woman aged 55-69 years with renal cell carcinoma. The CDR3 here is CATSRRTGGNTGELFF. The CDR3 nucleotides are TGTGCCACCAGCCGCCGGACAGGCGGGAACACCGGGGAGCTGTTTTTT.